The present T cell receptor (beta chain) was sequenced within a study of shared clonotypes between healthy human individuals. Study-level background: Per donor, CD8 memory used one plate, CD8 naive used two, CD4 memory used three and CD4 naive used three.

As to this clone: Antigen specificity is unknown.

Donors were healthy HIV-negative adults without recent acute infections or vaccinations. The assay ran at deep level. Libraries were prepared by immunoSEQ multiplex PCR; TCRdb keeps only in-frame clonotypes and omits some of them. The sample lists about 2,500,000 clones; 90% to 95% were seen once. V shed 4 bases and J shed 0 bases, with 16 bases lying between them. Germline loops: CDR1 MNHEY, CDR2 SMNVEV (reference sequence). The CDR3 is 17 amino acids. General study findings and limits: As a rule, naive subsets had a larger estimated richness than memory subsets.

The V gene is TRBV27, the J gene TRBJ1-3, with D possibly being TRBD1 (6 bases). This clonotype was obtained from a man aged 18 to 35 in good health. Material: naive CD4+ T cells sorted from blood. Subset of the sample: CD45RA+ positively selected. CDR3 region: CASSSGAGTLSGNTIYF. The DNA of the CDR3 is TGTGCCAGCAGTTCTGGGGCCGGGACACTCTCTGGAAACACCATATATTTT.